Shown below are 20 T cell receptor beta chains from a single sample sequenced in a study of cytomegalovirus exposure and HLA in healthy donors. Measured with immunoSEQ multiplex PCR; TCRdb has only the in-frame clones, and not every one. This table holds around 230,000 clones, about 86% found once. The material sequenced was PBMCs. Every receptor here comes from a woman in her twenties or thirties in good health and CMV-seropositive.

The chain links TRBV28 to TRBJ2-5, with 7 nucleotides matching TRBD1. This CDR3 spans 14 amino acids. Trimming took 7 bases from V and 4 from J; bases not matched to a gene: 9. Germline CDR1 and CDR2: MDHEN and SYDVKM. CDR3 residues: CASILRGFGETQYF. DNA for the CDR3: TGTGCCAGCATCCTCAGGGGGTTTGGAGAGACCCAGTACTTC. The entire variable domain, with the rest obtained from reference TRBV28 and TRBJ2-5, is as follows: DVKVTQSSRYLVKRTGEKVFLECVQDMDHENMFWYRQDPGLGLRLIYFSYDVKMKEKGDIPEGYSVSREKKERFSLILESASTNQTSMYLCASILRGFGETQYFGPGTRLLVL.

The chain joins TRBV5-1 to TRBJ2-6; 9 nucleotides match TRBD1. V gave up 5 bases and J gave up 0 bases; unmatched junction bases: 3. The length of the CDR3 is 16 residues. Germline V CDR1 and CDR2: SGHRS, YFSETQ. The CDR3: CASRPTGGSGANVLTF. In DNA, the CDR3 is TGCGCCAGCAGGCCGACAGGGGGCTCTGGGGCCAACGTCCTGACTTTC.

The rearrangement uses TRBV30 and TRBJ2-5; 14 bases are a match to TRBD2. With V trimmed by 0 bases and J by 2 bases, 11 bases remained unmatched. This CDR3 comprises 19 residues. CDR1 and CDR2 (germline): GTSNPN, SVGIG (reference sequence). The CDR3 region has the DNA TGTGCCTGGAGTGTACTCAGGACTAGCGGGAGGCAAGGACAAGAGACCCAGTACTTC. Translation gives CAWSVLRTSGRQGQETQYF.

The chain links TRBV7-9 to TRBJ2-7; TRBD1 aligns across 7 bases. V lost 5 bases and J lost 0; bases outside the gene matches: 4. Germline V CDR1 and CDR2: SEHNR, FQNEAQ (reference sequence). The CDR3 loop spans 14 amino acids. This chain's CDR3 is CASSQRDSSYEQYF. CDR3 in DNA: TGTGCCAGCAGCCAACGGGACAGCTCCTACGAGCAGTACTTC. The entire variable domain, with the rest obtained from reference TRBV7-9 and TRBJ2-7, is as follows: DTGVSQNPRHKITKRGQNVTFRCDPISEHNRLYWYRQTLGQGPEFLTYFQNEAQLEKSRLLSDRFSAERPKGSFSTLEIQRTEQGDSAMYLCASSQRDSSYEQYFGPGTRLTVT.

This chain connects TRBV13 to TRBJ1-2; the match to TRBD1 covers 7 bases. CDR1 and CDR2 from the germline V gene are PRHDT and FYEKMQ (reference sequence). Germline trimming cut 5 bases from V and 4 bases from J; bases unmatched to any gene: 10. This CDR3 has 15 amino acids. CDR3 DNA: TGTGCCAGCAGCGAAGGACAGGAGGTGGCCTATGGCTACACCTTC. This gives the protein CASSEGQEVAYGYTF.

The rearrangement uses TRBV5-1 and TRBJ2-4; D might be TRBD2 (7 bases). Germline lookup yields CDR1 SGHRS and CDR2 YFSETQ. V lost 3 bases and J lost 4, with 17 bases in between. The CDR3 sequence is 16 residues long. This CDR3 reads CASSSRGGAAKNIQYF. CDR3 nucleotide sequence: TGCGCCAGCAGCTCCAGAGGGGGGGCGGCAAAAAACATTCAGTACTTC.

This clone was seen only a few times. The chain carries TRBV4-2 and TRBJ2-1, with TRBD2 matching over 8 bases. CDR3 length: 14 amino acids. Germline V gene lookup returns CDR1 LGHNA and CDR2 YNFKEQ. After removal of 4 bases from V and 7 bases from J, the junction contained 6 bases not matched to a gene. The DNA of the CDR3 is TGTGCCAGCAGCCCCGCTAGCGGGCGTAATGAGCAGTTCTTC. Translating gives CASSPASGRNEQFF.

The rearrangement uses TRBV27 and TRBJ2-7, with 7 nucleotides matching TRBD1. Germline assignment: CDR1 MNHEY and CDR2 SMNVEV (reference sequence). This CDR3 is 14 amino acids long. After removal of 3 bases from V and 2 bases from J, the junction contained 4 bases not matched to a gene. Written as DNA, the CDR3 is TGTGCCAGCAGTTTGGGACAGAATCCCTACGAGCAGTACTTC. Amino acid sequence: CASSLGQNPYEQYF.

The CDR3 nucleotides are TGCGCCAGCAGCCCTCAGGGGGTAGCCAAAAACATTCAGTACTTC. Amino acid sequence: CASSPQGVAKNIQYF. V gene TRBV5-1 combines with J gene TRBJ2-4; 7 bases map to TRBD1. The CDR3 has 15 amino acids. Per the germline V gene, CDR1 is SGHRS and CDR2 is YFSETQ. Losses at the gene ends were 4 bases for V and 0 bases for J; bases not matched to a gene: 4.

This clone was detected a few times. CDR3 sequence (DNA): TGTGCCAGCAGCTTACAGGGACAGTCCTACGAGCAGTACTTC. It encodes CASSLQGQSYEQYF. The gene calls are TRBV7-9 and TRBJ2-7; TRBD1 matches at 7 bases. The CDR3 totals 14 residues. The ends lost 2 bases at V and 1 base at J; junction bases unmatched: 2. Germline CDR1 and CDR2: SEHNR and FQNEAQ (reference sequence).

The CDR3 DNA reads TGCGCCAGCAGCTTGACATCGGGACTAGCGGGAGTTCCCTACGAGCAGTACTTC. Translating gives CASSLTSGLAGVPYEQYF. V gene TRBV5-1 combines with J gene TRBJ2-7; 14 bases agree with TRBD2. The germline V gene has CDR1 SGHRS and CDR2 YFSETQ. CDR3 length: 18 amino acids. With V trimmed by 1 base and J by 2 bases, 8 bases remained unmatched. Drawing the rest from reference TRBV5-1 and TRBJ2-7, the complete variable domain is KAGVTQTPRYLIKTRGQQVTLSCSPISGHRSVSWYQQTPGQGLQFLFEYFSETQRNKGNFPGRFSGRQFSNSRSEMNVSTLELGDSALYLCASSLTSGLAGVPYEQYFGPGTRLTVT.

The sample holds one count of this clone. The chain carries TRBV7-6 and TRBJ2-1; 9 positions match TRBD2. Germline values: CDR1 SGHVS, CDR2 FNYEAQ. The CDR3 is 13 amino acids. J gave up 8 bases and V 3 bases, and 2 bases lay outside the gene matches. CDR3 coding DNA: TGTGCCAGCAGCTTTAGCGGGAGCGATGAGCAGTTCTTC. Translating gives CASSFSGSDEQFF.

The chain links TRBV7-9 to TRBJ2-5; D might be TRBD2 (5 bases). The CDR3 spans 16 residues. CDR1 and CDR2 from the germline V gene are SEHNR and FQNEAQ (reference sequence). V dropped 4 bases and J dropped 4 bases, with 19 bases sitting between them. The CDR3 sequence: CASSSTGSSGRETQYF. CDR3 coding DNA: TGTGCCAGCAGCTCCACGGGGTCGTCTGGGCGAGAGACCCAGTACTTC.

The chain recombines TRBV2 with TRBJ1-2; 8 bases are a match to TRBD1. CDR3 size: 17 residues. Germline-derived CDR1 and CDR2 are SNHLY and FYNNEI. The J segment lost 3 bases and the V segment lost 7 bases, leaving 16 bases of the junction unmatched. The DNA for the CDR3 is TGTGCCAGCATTTATTCGCGTACAGGGGGAGTGGACTATGGCTACACCTTC. Its protein product is CASIYSRTGGVDYGYTF.

V gene TRBV19 combines with J gene TRBJ1-4, with a possible D match to TRBD1 (6 bases). The germline V and J ends were trimmed by 11 bases and 8 bases, with 18 bases remaining between them. There are 13 residues in the CDR3. Per the germline V gene, CDR1 is LNHDA and CDR2 is SQIVND (reference sequence). The CDR3 sequence: CAARRGAGEKLFF. DNA of the CDR3: TGTGCCGCCAGGCGGGGGGCCGGGGAAAAACTGTTTTTT.

The rearrangement uses TRBV27 and TRBJ2-7; perhaps TRBD1 as D (5 bases). Germline V CDR1 and CDR2: MNHEY, SMNVEV (reference sequence). This CDR3 has 16 amino acids. Deletions cut 2 bases from V and 2 bases from J, with 16 bases between. CDR3 region: CASSLLRTPGPYEQYF. In nucleotides, the CDR3 is TGTGCCAGCAGTTTACTCAGGACCCCAGGGCCCTACGAGCAGTACTTC.

V is TRBV10-3 and J is TRBJ2-1, with 9 bases that match TRBD2. The V gene's germline CDR1 is ENHRY and CDR2 SYGVKD. The CDR3 is 14 residues long. Trimming at V came to 7 bases and at J to 10 bases, leaving 11 bases not matched to a gene. The CDR3 bases are TGTGCCATCATGGATAGCGGGAGTTTCGGCGAGCAGTTCTTC. Its protein product is CAIMDSGSFGEQFF.

The V and J genes are TRBV2 and TRBJ2-1; 7 bases map to TRBD1. The ends lost 3 bases at V and 7 bases at J; junction bases unmatched: 6. The CDR3 totals 14 residues. The germline gives CDR1 SNHLY, CDR2 FYNNEI. The CDR3 sequence is CASSDGTDTNEQFF. The CDR3 bases are TGTGCCAGCAGTGATGGGACAGATACTAATGAGCAGTTCTTC. The entire variable domain, with the rest obtained from reference TRBV2 and TRBJ2-1, is as follows: EPEVTQTPSHQVTQMGQEVILRCVPISNHLYFYWYRQILGQKVEFLVSFYNNEISEKSEIFDDQFSVERPDGSNFTLKIRSTKLEDSAMYFCASSDGTDTNEQFFGPGTRLTVL.

The chain carries TRBV19 and TRBJ1-2, with D possibly TRBD1 on 6 matching bases. Germline V CDR1 and CDR2: LNHDA, SQIVND (reference sequence). This CDR3 is 15 amino acids long. Trimming left V 5 bases short and J 8 bases short, with 21 bases between. CDR3 coding DNA: TGTGCCAGTAGTTCGAGCGCCCCACAGGGTCGCGGCTACACCTTC. Amino acids: CASSSSAPQGRGYTF.

This rearrangement joins TRBV28 to TRBJ1-1, with 7 bases fitting TRBD1. The CDR3 is 17 residues long. Losses at the gene ends were 0 bases for V and 7 bases for J; bases not matched to a gene: 14. CDR1 and CDR2 from the germline V gene are MDHEN and SYDVKM. This chain's CDR3 is CASSLWDVTGKLSEAFF. DNA of the CDR3: TGTGCCAGCAGTTTATGGGATGTGACAGGGAAACTTAGTGAAGCTTTCTTT.